Following are 24 T cell receptor beta chains from one sample sequenced in a study of OX40 agonist ivuxolimab in advanced cancers. The protocol was immunoSEQ multiplex PCR, while the TCRdb copy is restricted to in-frame clones and leaves out a portion. The table records tens of thousands of clones, about nine tenths of them present only once. The sequencing used CD4+ or CD8+ T cells sorted from blood, collected in a trial of the OX40 agonist ivuxolimab. All receptors come from an adult with an advanced solid tumor such as melanoma, head and neck, liver or kidney cancer.

The chain carries TRBV7-2 and TRBJ1-3; D may be TRBD1 (5 bases). V dropped 3 bases and J dropped 0 bases, with 9 bases sitting between them. Germline V gene sequence: CDR1 SGHTA, CDR2 FQGNSA. The CDR3 has 15 residues. CDR3 bases: TGTGCCAGCAGCTTGGGACTGACCTCTGGAAACACCATATATTTT. Translated: CASSLGLTSGNTIYF.

The gene calls are TRBV5-1 and TRBJ1-4, with a tentative D call TRBD1 (6 bases). This CDR3 has 16 residues. The V end lost 4 bases, the J end lost 4 bases, and 17 bases lay between the germline ends. Germline V gene lookup returns CDR1 SGHRS and CDR2 YFSETQ. The CDR3 protein is CASSPNVVGGNEKLFF. CDR3 DNA: TGCGCCAGCAGCCCGAATGTGGTAGGGGGTAATGAAAAACTGTTTTTT.

The chain couples TRBV7-2 to TRBJ2-2; TRBD1 is a possible D gene (5 bases). The germline gives CDR1 SGHTA, CDR2 FQGNSA. The CDR3 loop spans 15 amino acids. Between the trimmed V and J ends, which lost 3 bases and 1 base, there was a span of 9 bases. CDR3: CASSFGRENTGELFF. As DNA, the CDR3 is TGTGCCAGCAGCTTCGGCAGGGAGAACACCGGGGAGCTGTTTTTT.

V and J are TRBV7-2 and TRBJ2-5, with 7 bases identical to TRBD2. V shed 3 bases, J shed 2 bases, and the junction held 6 bases outside the gene matches. CDR1 is SGHTA and CDR2 is FQGNSA in the germline V gene. There are 15 residues in the CDR3. CDR3 in DNA: TGTGCCAGCAGCTTGTCCCGGGGGGATCAAGAGACCCAGTACTTC. Residues: CASSLSRGDQETQYF.

This chain uses TRBV15 with TRBJ1-2, with D perhaps TRBD1 (5 bases). V lost 0 bases and J lost 4, with 9 bases in between. CDR1 is LNHNV, CDR2 YYDKDF, per germline (reference sequence). This CDR3 region has 14 residues. DNA of the CDR3: TGTGCCACCAGCAGAGAGGGGCGGACCTATGGCTACACCTTC. Protein: CATSREGRTYGYTF.

The genes are TRBV6-1 and TRBJ2-7, with D unclear. From germline, CDR1 is MNHNS and CDR2 SASEGT. The CDR3 extends over 14 amino acids. V lost 2 bases to trimming and J lost 0 bases, with 8 bases between them. This CDR3 reads CASSETRPSYEQYF. CDR3 sequence (DNA): TGTGCCAGCAGTGAAACGAGGCCCTCCTACGAGCAGTACTTC.

The chain combines TRBV28 with TRBJ1-4; 7 bases are shared with TRBD1. The trim removed 2 bases at V and 7 bases at J, leaving 22 bases unmatched. Germline loops: CDR1 MDHEN, CDR2 SYDVKM. CDR3 length equals 20 residues. In DNA form, the CDR3 reads TGTGCCAGCAGTTTAGGGAGGGACAGCACGATATACGGAAGAATTGAAAAACTGTTTTTT. It specifies CASSLGRDSTIYGRIEKLFF.

The J gene is TRBJ1-1, the V gene TRBV5-4; D unclear. Between the trimmed V and J ends, which lost 3 bases and 0 bases, there was a span of 12 bases. The CDR3 covers 15 residues. Germline CDR1 reads SGHNT; CDR2 reads YYREEE (reference sequence). The CDR3 loop reads CASSYPRGLNTEAFF. Here the CDR3 DNA reads TGTGCCAGCAGCTATCCAAGAGGGTTGAACACTGAAGCTTTCTTT. The full variable domain, completed using reference TRBV5-4 and TRBJ1-1, is ETGVTQSPTHLIKTRGQQVTLRCSSQSGHNTVSWYQQALGQGPQFIFQYYREEENGRGNFPPRFSGLQFPNYSSELNVNALELDDSALYLCASSYPRGLNTEAFFGQGTRLTVV.

The chain combines TRBV5-6 with TRBJ2-5; 9 bases line up with TRBD1. CDR3 size: 17 residues. The germline V gene encodes CDR1 SGHDT and CDR2 YYEEEE. The trim removed 0 bases at V and 4 bases at J, leaving 10 bases unmatched. The chain's CDR3 is CASSLGMGGQGRETQYF. CDR3 in DNA: TGTGCCAGCAGCTTGGGAATGGGGGGACAGGGTAGAGAGACCCAGTACTTC.

The chain uses TRBV5-1 and TRBJ2-7, with D hard to call. Per the germline V gene, CDR1 is SGHRS and CDR2 is YFSETQ. The CDR3 length is 13 residues. V was cut by 0 bases and J by 3 bases, with 7 bases left in between. CDR3 DNA: TGCGCCAGCAGCTTGGATCCCATCTACGAGCAGTACTTC. This translates into CASSLDPIYEQYF.

The chain carries TRBV2 and TRBJ1-1; no definite D call. Germline CDR1 reads SNHLY; CDR2 reads FYNNEI. Trimming pared 10 bases from V and 4 bases from J, leaving 19 bases between. CDR3 length: 14 residues. The CDR3 protein is CATRGVLVGTEAFF. The CDR3 bases are TGTGCCACCCGAGGAGTGTTAGTCGGCACTGAAGCTTTCTTT.

The chain combines TRBV11-2 with TRBJ1-2, with TRBD1 matching over 7 bases. V gave up 5 bases and J gave up 8 bases; unmatched junction bases: 5. CDR3 size: 12 residues. Germline V gene sequence: CDR1 SGHAT, CDR2 FQNNGV. The CDR3 DNA follows: TGTGCCAGCAGCCCGACAGGGATCGGCTACACCTTC. Residues: CASSPTGIGYTF.

The rearrangement links TRBV5-1 to TRBJ2-1, with 8 bases matching TRBD2. V dropped 0 bases and J dropped 9; count of bases not matched to a gene: 2. Looked up from germline, CDR1 is SGHRS and CDR2 is YFSETQ. This CDR3 is 13 amino acids long. CDR3 sequence reads: CASSLAGLAEQFF. DNA for the CDR3: TGCGCCAGCAGCTTGGCCGGACTAGCTGAGCAGTTCTTC.

With regard to this clone: Since a much larger clone is just one base distant, this may be a read error. The same CDR3 can be traced to other DNA sequences in this sample. This chain links TRBV7-2 with TRBJ2-7, with D possibly being TRBD1 (5 bases). The V end was cut by 5 bases, the J end by 5 bases, with 31 bases between. The CDR3 runs 19 residues. Germline assignment: CDR1 SGHTA and CDR2 FQGNSA. CDR3 in amino acids: CASSQLRYRFGQGRNEQYF. The CDR3 region has the DNA TGTGCCAGCAGCCAACTGAGATATCGTTTCGGGCAGGGAAGAAACGAGCAGTACTTC.

This sequence joins TRBV11-2 and TRBJ1-2; the D gene is possibly TRBD1 (5 bases). The CDR3 runs 17 residues. V shed 3 bases and J shed 4 bases, with 21 bases lying between them. Germline values: CDR1 SGHAT, CDR2 FQNNGV. CDR3 sequence reads: CASSFLGAHGLSYGYTF. The CDR3 DNA is TGTGCCAGCAGCTTTCTCGGGGCGCATGGACTGAGCTATGGCTACACCTTC.

CDR3 nucleotides: TGCAGCGTTACAGGGTTTTATGAGCAGTTCTTC. Residues: CSVTGFYEQFF. This chain links TRBV29-1 with TRBJ2-1; D perhaps matches TRBD1 (6 bases). CDR1 is SQVTM, CDR2 ANQGSEA, per germline. The CDR3 spans 11 residues. The ends were cut back, 5 bases at V and 8 bases at J, with 10 bases in the middle.

The genes are TRBV6-1 and TRBJ1-1; maybe TRBD1 (5 bases). V lost 9 bases and J 9 bases, leaving 17 bases between the germline ends. Germline V gene sequence: CDR1 MNHNS, CDR2 SASEGT. The CDR3 runs 12 residues. The CDR3 loop is CASTQGGPQAFF. The CDR3 nucleotides are TGTGCCAGTACTCAGGGCGGTCCGCAAGCTTTCTTT.

This chain joins TRBV5-5 and TRBJ1-5; perhaps TRBD1 as D (6 bases). CDR1 and CDR2 from the germline V gene are SGHKS and YYEKEE (reference sequence). The CDR3 has 15 amino acids. The ends were cut back, 0 bases at V and 5 bases at J, with 12 bases in the middle. CDR3 nucleotide sequence: TGTGCCAGCAGCTTGGGATGGGGGGCAGATCAGCCCCAGCATTTT. This gives the protein CASSLGWGADQPQHF.

This chain uses TRBV4-1 with TRBJ1-5, with TRBD1 matching 8 bases. The CDR3 runs 16 residues. Germline V CDR1 and CDR2: MGHRA, YSYEKL. The V segment lost 3 bases and the J segment 1 base; nucleotides outside the gene matches: 5. CDR3 nucleotide sequence: TGCGCCAGCAGCCAGAACACAGGGGGGAGCAATCAGCCCCAGCATTTT. Translating gives CASSQNTGGSNQPQHF.

The count of this clone is one. The chain links TRBV5-5 to TRBJ1-6; maybe TRBD1 (5 bases). V was cut by 2 bases and J by 4 bases, with 7 bases left in between. CDR3 length equals 14 residues. Germline CDR1 reads SGHKS; CDR2 reads YYEKEE (reference sequence). The CDR3 region has the DNA TGTGCCAGCAGCTTAGACAGTTATAATTCACCCCTCCACTTT. This codes for CASSLDSYNSPLHF.

The CDR3 bases are TGTGCCATCAGTGAAGGACAGTTCTATGGCTACACCTTC. This sequence encodes CAISEGQFYGYTF. The chain employs TRBV10-3 and TRBJ1-2, with a tentative D call TRBD1 (6 bases). Germline CDR1 reads ENHRY; CDR2 reads SYGVKD. CDR3 size: 13 residues. Trimming took off 3 bases at V and 4 bases at J, with 9 bases between the two ends.

Written as DNA, the CDR3 is TGTGCCAGCAGCTTAGCGAGGGGGGGGTCGTATGGCAATCAGCCCCAGCATTTT. It yields the protein CASSLARGGSYGNQPQHF. J is TRBJ1-5 and V is TRBV7-9, with D tentatively TRBD1 (6 bases). V dropped 0 bases and J dropped 2 bases, with 17 bases sitting between them. The CDR3 totals 18 residues. Germline V gives CDR1 SEHNR, CDR2 FQNEAQ (reference sequence).

A single count supports this clone. This chain uses TRBV6-1 with TRBJ2-3; 7 nucleotides align to TRBD1. J was trimmed by 6 bases and V by 8 bases; bases with no gene match: 11. Germline CDR1 MNHNS, CDR2 SASEGT. CDR3 length: 14 residues. CDR3 DNA: TGTGCCAGCGGATGGACAGGCTTCAGGGATACGCAGTATTTT. Its protein product is CASGWTGFRDTQYF.

This rearrangement joins TRBV4-1 to TRBJ1-3; D ambiguous. Per germline, CDR1 MGHRA and CDR2 YSYEKL. V was clipped by 1 base and J by 3 bases, with 1 base between them. The CDR3 is 12 residues long. The CDR3, as DNA: TGCGCCAGCAGCCAAGTTGGAAACACCATATATTTT. Its protein product is CASSQVGNTIYF.